The clone carrying this T cell receptor (beta chain) was seen repeatedly, ten times or more. Germline-derived CDR1 and CDR2 are MNHEY and SVGAGI. This CDR3 contains 11 residues. V lost 6 bases to trimming and J lost 8 bases, with 9 bases between them. TCRdb redid the calling of the RT-PCR reads with MiXCR, one entry per CDR3 protein. The data show about 11,000 distinct CDR3 sequences, under 25% seen once. The sample comes from a study of patients and donors after allogeneic stem cell transplantation. The V and J genes are TRBV6-5 and TRBJ2-3; the D is unclear. The clonotype was recovered from a human donor who was either an allogeneic HSCT recipient or a stem cell or donor lymphocyte infusion donor (not recorded which). It is not recorded whose cells these are; they may come from a transplant donor. Sequencing input: blood, either unsorted or a sorted T cell fraction (not recorded which). The CDR3 sequence: CASSNQVTQYF. CDR3 DNA: TGTGCCAGCAGCAACCAAGTTACGCAGTATTTT.